This T cell receptor beta chain was sequenced during a study of blood T cells in healthy people across ages. With each sample, at least 5 micrograms of total RNA were extracted. Alongside a J-beta primer mix, a sample-barcoded 5' primer served in a second PCR lasting about 6 to 12 cycles. The authors tagged each cDNA molecule using a template-switch adaptor with 12 random nucleotides. No fewer than 3 million CDR3-containing paired-end reads came from each sample. In TCRdb, the 5' RACE reads were re-called with MiXCR into one record per CDR3 protein. Of hundreds of thousands of distinct CDR3 sequences listed, 52% are singletons. This clonotype was observed at least ten times. Its cognate antigen is unknown. Germline CDR1 and CDR2: KGHDR and SFDVKD. V was pared by 3 bases and J by 4 bases, with 11 bases between. This CDR3 is 14 amino acids long. Notes on the study in general: Estimates of diversity drawn from one million T cells were considered underestimates.

This chain connects TRBV24-1 to TRBJ2-5, with no clear D. This clonotype was sampled from a woman aged 80 or older in good health. The sequenced sample was blood. The CDR3 DNA sequence: TGTGCCACCAGTGATACGGCAGTATCAGAGACCCAGTACTTC. Encoded protein: CATSDTAVSETQYF.